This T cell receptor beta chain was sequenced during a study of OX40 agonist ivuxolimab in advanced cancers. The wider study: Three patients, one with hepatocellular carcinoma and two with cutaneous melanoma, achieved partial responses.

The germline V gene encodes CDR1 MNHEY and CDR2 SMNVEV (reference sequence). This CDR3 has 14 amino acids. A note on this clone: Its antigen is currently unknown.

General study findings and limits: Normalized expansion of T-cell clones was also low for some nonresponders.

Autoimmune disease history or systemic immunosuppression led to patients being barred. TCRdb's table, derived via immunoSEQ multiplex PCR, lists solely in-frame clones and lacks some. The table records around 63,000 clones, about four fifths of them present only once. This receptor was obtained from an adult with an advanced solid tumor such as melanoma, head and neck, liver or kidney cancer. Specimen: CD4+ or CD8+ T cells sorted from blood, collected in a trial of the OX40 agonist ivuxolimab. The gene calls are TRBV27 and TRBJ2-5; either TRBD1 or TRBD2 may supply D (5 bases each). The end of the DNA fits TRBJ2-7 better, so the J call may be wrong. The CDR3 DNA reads TGTGCCAGCAGTTCGCCCGGGACGTTCGACGAGCAGTACTTC. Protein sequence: CASSSPGTFDEQYF.